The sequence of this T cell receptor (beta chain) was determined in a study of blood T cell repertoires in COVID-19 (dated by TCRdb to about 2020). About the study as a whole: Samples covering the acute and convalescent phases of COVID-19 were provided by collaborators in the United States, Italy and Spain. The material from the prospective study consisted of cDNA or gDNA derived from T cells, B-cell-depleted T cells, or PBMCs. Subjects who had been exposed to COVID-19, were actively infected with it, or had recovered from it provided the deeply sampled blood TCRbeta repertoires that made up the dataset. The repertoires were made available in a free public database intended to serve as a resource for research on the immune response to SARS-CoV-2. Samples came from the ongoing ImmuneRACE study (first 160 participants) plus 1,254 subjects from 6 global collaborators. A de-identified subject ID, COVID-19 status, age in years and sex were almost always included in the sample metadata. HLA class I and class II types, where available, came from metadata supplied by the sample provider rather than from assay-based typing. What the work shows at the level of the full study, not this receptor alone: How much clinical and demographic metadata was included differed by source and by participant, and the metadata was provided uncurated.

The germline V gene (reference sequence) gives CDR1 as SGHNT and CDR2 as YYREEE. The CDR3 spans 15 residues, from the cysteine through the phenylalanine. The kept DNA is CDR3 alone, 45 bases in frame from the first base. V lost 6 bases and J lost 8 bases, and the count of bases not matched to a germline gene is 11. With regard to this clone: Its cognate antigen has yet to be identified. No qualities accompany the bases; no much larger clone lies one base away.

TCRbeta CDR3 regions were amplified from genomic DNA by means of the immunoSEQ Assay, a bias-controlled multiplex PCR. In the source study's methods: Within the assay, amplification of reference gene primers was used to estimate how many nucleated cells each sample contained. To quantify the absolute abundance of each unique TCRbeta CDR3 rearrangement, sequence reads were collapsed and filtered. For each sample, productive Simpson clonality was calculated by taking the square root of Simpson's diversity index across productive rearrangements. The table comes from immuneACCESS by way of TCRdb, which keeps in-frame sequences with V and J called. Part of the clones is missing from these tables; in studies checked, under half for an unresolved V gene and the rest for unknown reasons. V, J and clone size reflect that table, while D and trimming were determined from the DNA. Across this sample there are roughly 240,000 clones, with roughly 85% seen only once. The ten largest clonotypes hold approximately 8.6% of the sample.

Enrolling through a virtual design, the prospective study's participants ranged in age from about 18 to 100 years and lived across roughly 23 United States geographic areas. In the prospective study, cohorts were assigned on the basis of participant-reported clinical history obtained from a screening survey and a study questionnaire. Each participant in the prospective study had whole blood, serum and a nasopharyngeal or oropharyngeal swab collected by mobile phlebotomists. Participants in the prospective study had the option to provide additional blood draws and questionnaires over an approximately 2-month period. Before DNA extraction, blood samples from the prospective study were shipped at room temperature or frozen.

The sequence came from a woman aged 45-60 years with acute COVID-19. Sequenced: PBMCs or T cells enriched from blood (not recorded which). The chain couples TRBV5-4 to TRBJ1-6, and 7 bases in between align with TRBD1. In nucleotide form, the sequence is TGTGCCAGCACCAGAGGGGGCCCAGAGGATTCACCCCTCCACTTT. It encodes CASTRGGPEDSPLHF.